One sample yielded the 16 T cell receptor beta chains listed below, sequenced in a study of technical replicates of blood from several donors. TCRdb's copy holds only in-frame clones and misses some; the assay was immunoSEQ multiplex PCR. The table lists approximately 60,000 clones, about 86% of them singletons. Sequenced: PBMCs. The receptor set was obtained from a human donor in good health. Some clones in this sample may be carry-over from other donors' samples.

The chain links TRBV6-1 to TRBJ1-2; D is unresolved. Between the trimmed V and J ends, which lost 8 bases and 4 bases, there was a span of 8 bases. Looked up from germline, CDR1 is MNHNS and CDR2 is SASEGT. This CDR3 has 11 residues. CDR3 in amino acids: CASREAYGYTF. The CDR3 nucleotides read TGTGCCAGCCGAGAGGCCTATGGCTACACCTTC.

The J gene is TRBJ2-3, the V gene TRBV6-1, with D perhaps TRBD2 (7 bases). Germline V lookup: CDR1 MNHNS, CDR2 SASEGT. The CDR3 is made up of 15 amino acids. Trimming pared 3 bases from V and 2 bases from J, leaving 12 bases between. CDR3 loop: CASSDSGGYTDTQYF. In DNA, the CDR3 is TGTGCCAGCAGTGATTCGGGGGGCTACACAGATACGCAGTATTTT.

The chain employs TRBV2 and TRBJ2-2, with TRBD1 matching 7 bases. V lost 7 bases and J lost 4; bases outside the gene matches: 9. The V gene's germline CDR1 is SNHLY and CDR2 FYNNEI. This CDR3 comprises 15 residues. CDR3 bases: TGTGCCAGCACCCGGGACGGGACAGCCACCGGGGAGCTGTTTTTT. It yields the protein CASTRDGTATGELFF.

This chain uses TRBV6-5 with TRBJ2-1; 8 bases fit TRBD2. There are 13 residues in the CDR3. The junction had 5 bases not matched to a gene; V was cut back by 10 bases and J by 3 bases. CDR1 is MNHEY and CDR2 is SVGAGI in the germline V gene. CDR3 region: CATYSGIYNEQFF. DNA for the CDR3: TGTGCCACCTATAGCGGGATCTACAATGAGCAGTTCTTC.

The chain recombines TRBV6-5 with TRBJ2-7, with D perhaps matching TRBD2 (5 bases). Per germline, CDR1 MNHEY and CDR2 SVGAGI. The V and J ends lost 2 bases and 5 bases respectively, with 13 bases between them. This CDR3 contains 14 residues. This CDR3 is CASSYRAGPHEQYF. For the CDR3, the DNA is TGTGCCAGCAGTTACAGGGCGGGTCCCCACGAGCAGTACTTC.

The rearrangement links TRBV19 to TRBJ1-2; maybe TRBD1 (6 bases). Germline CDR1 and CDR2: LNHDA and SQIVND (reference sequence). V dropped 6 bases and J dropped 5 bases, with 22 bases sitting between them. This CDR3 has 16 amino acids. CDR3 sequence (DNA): TGTGCCAGTAGCCTGAGGGGGACCCAGTATTCGTATGGCTACACCTTC. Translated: CASSLRGTQYSYGYTF.

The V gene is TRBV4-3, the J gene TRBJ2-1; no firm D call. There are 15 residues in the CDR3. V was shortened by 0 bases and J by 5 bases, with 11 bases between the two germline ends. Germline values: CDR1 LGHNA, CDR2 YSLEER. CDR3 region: CASSQDSLVDNEQFF. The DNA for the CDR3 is TGCGCCAGCAGCCAAGACTCCCTAGTTGACAATGAGCAGTTCTTC.

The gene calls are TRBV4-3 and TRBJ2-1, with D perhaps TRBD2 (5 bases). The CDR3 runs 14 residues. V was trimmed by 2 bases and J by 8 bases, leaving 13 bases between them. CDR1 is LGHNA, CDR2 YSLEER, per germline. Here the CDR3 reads CASSQRTAPHEQFF. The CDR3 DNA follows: TGCGCCAGCAGCCAACGGACTGCCCCCCATGAGCAGTTCTTC.

This chain's CDR3 is CASSIEAGGNEQFF. The CDR3 DNA follows: TGTGCCAGCAGCATCGAGGCCGGGGGGAATGAGCAGTTCTTC. The chain has TRBV11-2 and TRBJ2-1; 7 bases are a match to TRBD2. Losses at the gene ends were 5 bases for V and 7 bases for J; bases not matched to a gene: 8. CDR3 length: 14 amino acids. Germline V gene data show CDR1 as SGHAT and CDR2 as FQNNGV.

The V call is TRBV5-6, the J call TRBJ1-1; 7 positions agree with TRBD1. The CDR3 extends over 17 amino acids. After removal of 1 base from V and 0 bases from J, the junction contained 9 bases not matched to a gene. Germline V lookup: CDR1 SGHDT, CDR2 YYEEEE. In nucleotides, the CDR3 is TGTGCCAGCAGCTTGAGAAGAACAGGGGTCATGAACACTGAAGCTTTCTTT. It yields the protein CASSLRRTGVMNTEAFF.

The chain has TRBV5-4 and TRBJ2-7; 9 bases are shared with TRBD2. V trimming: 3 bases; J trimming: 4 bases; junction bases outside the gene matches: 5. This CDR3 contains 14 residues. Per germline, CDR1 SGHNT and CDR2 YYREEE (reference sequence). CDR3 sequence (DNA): TGTGCCAGCAGCTCCGGGACTAGCAATTACGAGCAGTACTTC. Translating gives CASSSGTSNYEQYF.

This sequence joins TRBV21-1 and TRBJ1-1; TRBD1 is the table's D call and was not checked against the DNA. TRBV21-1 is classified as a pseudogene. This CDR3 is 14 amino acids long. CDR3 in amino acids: CASSKSRDRGYAFF. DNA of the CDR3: TGTGCCAGCAGCAAAAGCCGGGACAGGGGTTACGCTTTCTTT.

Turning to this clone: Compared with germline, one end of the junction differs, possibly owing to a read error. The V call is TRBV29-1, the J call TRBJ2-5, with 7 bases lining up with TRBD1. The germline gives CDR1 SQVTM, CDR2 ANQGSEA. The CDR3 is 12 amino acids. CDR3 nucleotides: TGCAGCGCAGACAGGGACCAAGAGGCCCAGTACTTC. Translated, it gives CSADRDQEAQYF.

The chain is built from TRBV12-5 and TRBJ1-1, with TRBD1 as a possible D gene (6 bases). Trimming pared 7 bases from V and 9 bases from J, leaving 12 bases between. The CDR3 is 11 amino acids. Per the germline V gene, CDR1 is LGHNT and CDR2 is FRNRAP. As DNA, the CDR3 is TGTGCTAGTGCTCCGGGACAAAAAGCTTTCTTT. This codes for CASAPGQKAFF.

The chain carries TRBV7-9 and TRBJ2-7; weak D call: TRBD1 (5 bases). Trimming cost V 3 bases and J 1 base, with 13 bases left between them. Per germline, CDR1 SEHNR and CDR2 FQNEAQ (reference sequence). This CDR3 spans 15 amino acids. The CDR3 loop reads CASSLGPPVSYEQYF. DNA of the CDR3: TGTGCCAGCAGCTTGGGGCCCCCGGTGTCCTACGAGCAGTACTTC. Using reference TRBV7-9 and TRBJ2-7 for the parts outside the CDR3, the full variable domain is DTGVSQNPRHKITKRGQNVTFRCDPISEHNRLYWYRQTLGQGPEFLTYFQNEAQLEKSRLLSDRFSAERPKGSFSTLEIQRTEQGDSAMYLCASSLGPPVSYEQYFGPGTRLTVT.

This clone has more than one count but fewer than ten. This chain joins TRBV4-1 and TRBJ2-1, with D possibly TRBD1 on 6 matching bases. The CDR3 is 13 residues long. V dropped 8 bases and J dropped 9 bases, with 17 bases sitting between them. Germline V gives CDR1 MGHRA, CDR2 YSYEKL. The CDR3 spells CASGGIPRGEQFF. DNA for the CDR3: TGCGCCAGCGGGGGCATACCTAGGGGTGAGCAGTTCTTC.